This T cell receptor (beta chain) was identified during a study of T-cell reconstitution after alpha-beta-depleted transplantation in children. The TCRbeta library incorporated unique molecular identifiers. TCRdb re-derived calls from the PCR reads in MiXCR, one entry per CDR3 protein. The sample holds around 700,000 distinct CDR3 sequences, under 15% seen once. Whole-study findings and limits: At one year after transplant, newly produced T cells mostly accounted for T-cell counts and diversity. Diversity of TCRbeta at day 60 was high in some patients, arising from surviving recipient T cells and thymic progenitors. It was reported that alpha-beta T cells came from several hundred expanded graft clones (about two months after transplant).

This clonotype was picked up a small number of times. The antigen remains unidentified. The V end lost 3 bases, the J end lost 3 bases, and 15 bases lay between the germline ends. This CDR3 region has 15 residues. Germline assignment: CDR1 LGHDT and CDR2 YNNKEL (reference sequence). The receptor's source is a girl aged 2 to 10 with congenital amegakaryocytic thrombocytopenia, due to receive a stem cell transplant. The input for sequencing was PBMCs, taken before TCRalphabeta/CD19-depleted stem cell transplant. The V gene is TRBV3-1, the J gene TRBJ2-7; a possible D gene is TRBD2 (6 bases). The CDR3 protein is CASSHGSGRNYEQYF. CDR3 sequence (DNA): TGTGCCAGCAGCCACGGGAGCGGCAGGAACTACGAGCAGTACTTC.